One sample yielded the 11 T cell receptor beta chains listed below, sequenced in a study of CD8+ T cells in alopecia areata. Investigators isolated RNA and reverse transcribed it into cDNA to act as the sequencing template. TCRdb's copy holds only in-frame clones and misses some; the assay was immunoSEQ multiplex PCR. The profile shows tens of thousands of clones, 95% to 97% of them singletons. The sequencing used CD8+ T cells sorted from blood, collected at week 0. All receptors come from a human donor with alopecia areata.

This chain uses TRBV7-8 with TRBJ1-2; D gene ambiguous. CDR1 is SGHVS, CDR2 FQNEAQ, per germline. The CDR3 is made up of 13 amino acids. Trimming left V 0 bases short and J 4 bases short, with 6 bases between. The CDR3 DNA reads TGTGCCAGCAGCTTAGCGGGCATCTATGGCTACACCTTC. Amino acid sequence: CASSLAGIYGYTF.

The chain uses TRBV19 and TRBJ1-1; no definite D call. Germline-derived CDR1 and CDR2 are LNHDA and SQIVND (reference sequence). Trimming removed 0 bases at V and 0 bases at J, with 11 bases between. This CDR3 is built from 16 residues. CDR3 residues: CASSIDQADLNTEAFF. The CDR3 DNA sequence: TGTGCCAGTAGTATAGATCAGGCAGATTTGAACACTGAAGCTTTCTTT. The entire variable domain, with the rest obtained from reference TRBV19 and TRBJ1-1, is as follows: DGGITQSPKYLFRKEGQNVTLSCEQNLNHDAMYWYRQDPGQGLRLIYYSQIVNDFQKGDIAEGYSVSREKKESFPLTVTSAQKNPTAFYLCASSIDQADLNTEAFFGQGTRLTVV.

The chain links TRBV5-4 to TRBJ2-5; perhaps TRBD2 as D (6 bases). This CDR3 contains 15 residues. The V end was cut by 2 bases, the J end by 0 bases, with 11 bases between. The germline gives CDR1 SGHNT, CDR2 YYREEE (reference sequence). In DNA form, the CDR3 reads TGTGCCAGCAGCTTAGATCCGGGGGACCAAGAGACCCAGTACTTC. Translated, it gives CASSLDPGDQETQYF.

The rearrangement uses TRBV4-2 and TRBJ1-1; D might be TRBD1 (5 bases). Germline V gene sequence: CDR1 LGHNA, CDR2 YNFKEQ. Trimming removed 0 bases at V and 5 bases at J, with 10 bases between. The CDR3 spans 14 residues. The CDR3 DNA sequence: TGTGCCAGCAGCCAAGATTGGGGGAAAACTGAAGCTTTCTTT. Its translation is CASSQDWGKTEAFF.

The rearrangement uses TRBV4-1 and TRBJ2-7; D possibly matches TRBD1 or TRBD2 (5 bases each). Per the germline V gene, CDR1 is MGHRA and CDR2 is YSYEKL. This CDR3 has 15 amino acids. The V gene lost 1 base and the J gene lost 1 base, with 11 bases spanning the gap. The CDR3 DNA is TGCGCCAGCAGCCAAGTGCGAGGGGCGTCCTACGAGCAGTACTTC. This sequence encodes CASSQVRGASYEQYF.

V gene TRBV18 combines with J gene TRBJ1-2, with D unclear. Per the germline V gene, CDR1 is KGHSH and CDR2 is LQKENI. The V and J ends lost 0 bases and 6 bases respectively, with 14 bases between them. The CDR3 consists of 15 residues. As DNA, the CDR3 is TGTGCCAGCTCACCACCGGAGGCACCCCACCATGGCTACACCTTC. Translation gives CASSPPEAPHHGYTF.

The gene calls are TRBV6-5 and TRBJ2-1; D perhaps matches TRBD2 (6 bases). This CDR3 is built from 15 residues. Looked up from germline, CDR1 is MNHEY and CDR2 is SVGAGI. V shed 6 bases and J shed 0 bases, with 12 bases lying between them. DNA for the CDR3: TGTGCCAGCAGGCTGGGACTCCTCTCCTACAATGAGCAGTTCTTC. As protein: CASRLGLLSYNEQFF.

CDR3 DNA: TGTGCCAGCAGCTTCCGGGGTCGCAACGGAGAGACCCAGTACTTC. It translates to CASSFRGRNGETQYF. This chain uses TRBV11-2 with TRBJ2-5, with a weak D call TRBD2 (5 bases). Trimming shortened V by 3 bases and J by 4 bases, and 15 bases separated the two germline ends. The V gene's germline CDR1 is SGHAT and CDR2 FQNNGV. The CDR3 spans 15 residues.

The V gene is TRBV27, the J gene TRBJ2-3; D perhaps matches TRBD2 (6 bases). Germline V gene lookup returns CDR1 MNHEY and CDR2 SMNVEV (reference sequence). V was pared by 3 bases and J by 5 bases, with 15 bases between. This CDR3 has 15 amino acids. CDR3 amino acids: CASSLGASALDTQYF. The CDR3 DNA reads TGTGCCAGCAGTTTGGGCGCTAGCGCTTTAGATACGCAGTATTTT.

This clone was detected only once. The chain joins TRBV27 to TRBJ2-1; no clear D gene. Trimming removed 2 bases from V and 3 bases from J, with 8 bases in between. The CDR3 totals 14 residues. Germline V gene data show CDR1 as MNHEY and CDR2 as SMNVEV (reference sequence). CDR3 bases: TGTGCCAGCAGTTTACGGAACATCTACAATGAGCAGTTCTTC. Translating gives CASSLRNIYNEQFF.

The chain couples TRBV6-5 to TRBJ1-4, with D possibly being TRBD1 (6 bases). Looked up from germline, CDR1 is MNHEY and CDR2 is SVGAGI. This CDR3 comprises 13 residues. V was trimmed by 1 base and J by 8 bases, leaving 8 bases between them. The CDR3: CASSYLGTEKLFF. CDR3 nucleotides: TGTGCCAGCAGTTACTTGGGGACAGAAAAACTGTTTTTT.